A selection of T cell receptor beta chains follows, all from one sample in a study of blood T cell repertoires in COVID-19. Sequenced by immunoSEQ multiplex PCR; TCRdb stores in-frame clones only, minus some. The data contain about 310,000 clones, roughly 84% of them singletons. Source material: peripheral blood. Source of these receptors: a man in his fifties with active or convalescent COVID-19. The CDR3 runs from the conserved cysteine through the conserved F or W. A D gene is named only where the DNA matches it firmly. Clone size is shown for a subset of rows, as once, few, many or a class of expanded clone.

CDR3 protein: CAWRRVVGQETQYF; CDR3 DNA: TGTGCCTGGAGACGGGTGGTTGGGCAAGAGACCCAGTACTTC; clone size: -; V gene: TRBV30; CDR3 length: 14; J gene: TRBJ2-5; D gene: -
CDR3 protein: CASSRRTGEGNTIYF; CDR3 DNA: TGTGCCAGCTCACGACGGACAGGAGAGGGGAACACCATATATTTT; clone size: -; V gene: TRBV18; CDR3 length: 15; J gene: TRBJ1-3; D gene: TRBD1
CDR3 protein: CASSFAGQGNEKLFF; CDR3 DNA: TGTGCCAGCAGTTTCGCGGGGCAGGGTAATGAAAAACTGTTTTTT; clone size: -; V gene: TRBV28; CDR3 length: 15; J gene: TRBJ1-4; D gene: -
CDR3 protein: CASSPGQGFLSSYNEQFF; CDR3 DNA: TGTGCCAGCAGTCCGGGACAGGGCTTTCTAAGCTCCTACAATGAGCAGTTCTTC; clone size: -; V gene: TRBV6-2/TRBV6-3; CDR3 length: 18; J gene: TRBJ2-1; D gene: TRBD1
CDR3 protein: CASSSSGETYNEQFF; CDR3 DNA: TGCGCCAGCAGCTCTAGCGGGGAAACCTACAATGAGCAGTTCTTC; clone size: -; V gene: TRBV5-1; CDR3 length: 15; J gene: TRBJ2-1; D gene: TRBD2
CDR3 protein: CASSESASGAFF; CDR3 DNA: TGCGCCAGCAGTGAGTCGGCTAGCGGTGCGTTCTTC; clone size: -; V gene: TRBV10-1; CDR3 length: 12; J gene: TRBJ2-1; D gene: TRBD2
CDR3 protein: CAIRVAGAPQETQYF; CDR3 DNA: TGTGCCATCAGGGTAGCGGGGGCCCCCCAAGAGACCCAGTACTTC; clone size: once; V gene: TRBV10-3; CDR3 length: 15; J gene: TRBJ2-5; D gene: TRBD2
CDR3 protein: CASSIGSEETQYF; CDR3 DNA: TGTGCCAGTAGCATAGGGTCAGAAGAGACCCAGTACTTC; clone size: -; V gene: TRBV19; CDR3 length: 13; J gene: TRBJ2-5; D gene: -
CDR3 protein: CASSEWTGGSYYGYTF; CDR3 DNA: TGTGCCAGCAGTGAATGGACAGGGGGCTCTTATTATGGCTACACCTTC; clone size: -; V gene: TRBV6-1; CDR3 length: 16; J gene: TRBJ1-2; D gene: TRBD1
CDR3 protein: CASSQDWRGDTEAFF; CDR3 DNA: TGCGCCAGCAGCCAAGATTGGAGGGGTGACACTGAAGCTTTCTTT; clone size: -; V gene: TRBV4-3; CDR3 length: 15; J gene: TRBJ1-1; D gene: -
CDR3 protein: CASSSHQGSRQPQHF; CDR3 DNA: TGTGCCAGCAGTTCCCACCAGGGAAGTCGTCAGCCCCAGCATTTT; clone size: -; V gene: TRBV28; CDR3 length: 15; J gene: TRBJ1-5; D gene: -
CDR3 protein: CSVADRAEEKLFF; CDR3 DNA: TGCAGCGTTGCCGACAGGGCAGAAGAAAAACTGTTTTTT; clone size: -; V gene: TRBV29-1; CDR3 length: 13; J gene: TRBJ1-4; D gene: TRBD1
CDR3 protein: CASSGAGTSGYNEQFF; CDR3 DNA: TGTGCCAGCAGTGGAGCCGGGACTAGCGGGTACAATGAGCAGTTCTTC; clone size: -; V gene: TRBV25-1; CDR3 length: 16; J gene: TRBJ2-1; D gene: TRBD2
CDR3 protein: CASSLEPWIGQGRGVPQHF; CDR3 DNA: TGTGCCAGCAGCTTAGAGCCTTGGATAGGTCAGGGAAGGGGCGTACCCCAGCATTTT; clone size: -; V gene: TRBV7-2; CDR3 length: 19; J gene: TRBJ1-5; D gene: -
CDR3 protein: CASRPGQGRSEQFF; CDR3 DNA: TGTGCCAGTCGTCCGGGACAGGGGCGGAGTGAGCAGTTCTTC; clone size: -; V gene: TRBV19; CDR3 length: 14; J gene: TRBJ2-1; D gene: TRBD1
CDR3 protein: CAISAGGRGGEATNEKLFF; CDR3 DNA: TGTGCCATCAGTGCCGGGGGTAGAGGGGGCGAGGCAACTAATGAAAAACTGTTTTTT; clone size: -; V gene: TRBV10-3; CDR3 length: 19; J gene: TRBJ1-4; D gene: TRBD1
CDR3 protein: CASSLGGGGSGNTIYF; CDR3 DNA: TGTGCCAGCAGCTTAGGAGGCGGAGGCTCTGGAAACACCATATATTTT; clone size: once; V gene: TRBV11-2; CDR3 length: 16; J gene: TRBJ1-3; D gene: -
CDR3 protein: CASSTTGMNSPLHF; CDR3 DNA: TGTGCCAGTAGTACGACAGGGATGAATTCACCCCTCCACTTT; clone size: -; V gene: TRBV19; CDR3 length: 14; J gene: TRBJ1-6; D gene: TRBD1
CDR3 protein: CASSRTRAADEQYF; CDR3 DNA: TGTGCCAGCAGCCGGACTAGGGCGGCGGACGAGCAGTACTTC; clone size: -; V gene: TRBV7-6; CDR3 length: 14; J gene: TRBJ2-7; D gene: TRBD2
CDR3 protein: CASSLLPGANTGELFF; CDR3 DNA: TGCGCCAGCAGCTTGCTTCCAGGGGCGAACACCGGGGAGCTGTTTTTT; clone size: -; V gene: TRBV5-1; CDR3 length: 16; J gene: TRBJ2-2; D gene: -
CDR3 protein: CATSRGLALSSYEQYF; CDR3 DNA: TGTGCCACCAGCAGGGGACTAGCGCTAAGCTCCTACGAGCAGTACTTC; clone size: -; V gene: TRBV15; CDR3 length: 16; J gene: TRBJ2-7; D gene: TRBD2
CDR3 protein: CASSLSHRLGPQHF; CDR3 DNA: TGTGCCAGCAGTTTATCGCACAGGTTAGGCCCCCAGCATTTT; clone size: -; V gene: TRBV28; CDR3 length: 14; J gene: TRBJ1-5; D gene: -
CDR3 protein: CASSLGPQGVAAQHF; CDR3 DNA: TGCGCCAGCAGCTTGGGGCCACAGGGGGTTGCTGCCCAGCATTTT; clone size: -; V gene: TRBV5-1; CDR3 length: 15; J gene: TRBJ1-5; D gene: TRBD1
CDR3 protein: CASSGASYNEQFF; CDR3 DNA: TGTGCCAGCAGCGGGGCCTCCTACAATGAGCAGTTCTTC; clone size: -; V gene: TRBV9; CDR3 length: 13; J gene: TRBJ2-1; D gene: -